The entry that follows covers one T cell receptor (beta chain) sequence. This sample is part of a study of blood T cell repertoires in COVID-19. Study summary: Sites in the United States, Italy and Spain provided acute and convalescent COVID-19 samples. T cells, B-cell-depleted T cells, or PBMCs supplied cDNA or gDNA.

Authors' data handling: Amplification of reference gene primers provided the estimated nucleated cell counts. Sequenced by immunoSEQ multiplex PCR; TCRdb stores in-frame clones only, minus some. The V and J calls and the clone size are those of that table, but D and trimming were determined from the DNA. The profile shows about 39,000 clones, more than 85% of them singletons. The V end lost 6 bases, the J end lost 7 bases, and 20 bases lay between the germline ends. CDR3 size: 14 residues. CDR1 SGHRS and CDR2 YFSETQ come from the germline V gene. The sample was peripheral blood. The receptor was derived from a man aged 45-65 years with active COVID-19. This chain joins TRBV5-1 and TRBJ2-7, with no clear D. The CDR3 sequence is CASTESQNLREQYF. CDR3 bases: TGCGCCAGCACGGAGAGCCAGAACCTCCGGGAGCAGTACTTC.